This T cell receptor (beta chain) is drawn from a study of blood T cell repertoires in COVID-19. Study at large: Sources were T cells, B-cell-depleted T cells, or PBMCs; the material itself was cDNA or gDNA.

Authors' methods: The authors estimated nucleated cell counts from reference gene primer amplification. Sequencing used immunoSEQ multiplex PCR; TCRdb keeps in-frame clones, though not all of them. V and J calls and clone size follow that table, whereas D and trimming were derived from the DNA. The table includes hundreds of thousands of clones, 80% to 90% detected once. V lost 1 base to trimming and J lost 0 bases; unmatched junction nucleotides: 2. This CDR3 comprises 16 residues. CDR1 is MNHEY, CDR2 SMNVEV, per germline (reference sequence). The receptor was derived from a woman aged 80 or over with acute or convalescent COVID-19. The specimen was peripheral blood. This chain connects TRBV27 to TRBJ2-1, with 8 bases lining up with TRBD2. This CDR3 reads CASSLYAGGSYNEQFF. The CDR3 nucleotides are TGTGCCAGCAGTTTATACGCGGGGGGCTCCTACAATGAGCAGTTCTTC.